A single sample gave rise to the 2 T cell receptor beta chains below, sequenced in a study of blood T cell repertoires in COVID-19. The protocol was immunoSEQ multiplex PCR, while the TCRdb copy is restricted to in-frame clones and leaves out a portion. The repertoire has a few hundred thousand clones, more than 70% of them found once; the top ten carry about 1.2%. Sequenced input: peripheral blood. The receptors originated from a woman aged 45-65 years with acute or convalescent COVID-19.

This clone was recorded once. This chain links TRBV29-1 with TRBJ1-1; 11 bases match TRBD1. Germline V gene data show CDR1 as SQVTM and CDR2 as ANQGSEA. The CDR3 sequence is 14 residues long. V was pared by 4 bases and J by 10 bases, with 11 bases of the junction left unmatched. The CDR3 DNA reads as TGCAGCGTTGGTTCCGGGACAGGGGGGCCGAGAGCTTTCTTT. Translating gives CSVGSGTGGPRAFF. Filled out from reference TRBV29-1 and TRBJ1-1, the complete variable domain reads SAVISQKPSRDICQRGTSLTIQCQVDSQVTMMFWYRQQPGQSLTLIATANQGSEATYESGFVIDKFPISRPNLTFSTLTVSNMSPEDSSIYLCSVGSGTGGPRAFFGQGTRLTVV.

This clone was seen a few times. The genes are TRBV10-3 and TRBJ1-1, with 7 bases fitting TRBD1. The germline CDR1 and CDR2 sequences are ENHRY and SYGVKD. This CDR3 comprises 14 residues. Unmatched junction bases numbered 3, after V lost 5 bases and J lost 0 bases. CDR3 nucleotide sequence: TGTGCCATCAGTTCCGGGACAGTGAACACTGAAGCTTTCTTT. Translating it yields CAISSGTVNTEAFF.